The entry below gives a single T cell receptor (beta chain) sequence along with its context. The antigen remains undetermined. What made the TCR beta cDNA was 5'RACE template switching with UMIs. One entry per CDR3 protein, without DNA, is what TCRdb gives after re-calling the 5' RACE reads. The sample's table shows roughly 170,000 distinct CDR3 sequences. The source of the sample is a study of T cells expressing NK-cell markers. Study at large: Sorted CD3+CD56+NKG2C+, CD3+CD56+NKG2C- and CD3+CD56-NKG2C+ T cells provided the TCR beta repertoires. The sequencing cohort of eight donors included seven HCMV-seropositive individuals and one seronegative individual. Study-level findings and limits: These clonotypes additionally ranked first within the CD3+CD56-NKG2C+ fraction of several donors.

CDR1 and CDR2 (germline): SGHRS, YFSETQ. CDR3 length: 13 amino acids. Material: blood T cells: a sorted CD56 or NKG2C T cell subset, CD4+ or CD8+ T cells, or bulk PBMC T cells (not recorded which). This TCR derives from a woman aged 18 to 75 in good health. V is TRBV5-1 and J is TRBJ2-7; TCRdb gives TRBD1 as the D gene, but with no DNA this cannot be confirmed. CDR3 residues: CASSQDRADEQYF.